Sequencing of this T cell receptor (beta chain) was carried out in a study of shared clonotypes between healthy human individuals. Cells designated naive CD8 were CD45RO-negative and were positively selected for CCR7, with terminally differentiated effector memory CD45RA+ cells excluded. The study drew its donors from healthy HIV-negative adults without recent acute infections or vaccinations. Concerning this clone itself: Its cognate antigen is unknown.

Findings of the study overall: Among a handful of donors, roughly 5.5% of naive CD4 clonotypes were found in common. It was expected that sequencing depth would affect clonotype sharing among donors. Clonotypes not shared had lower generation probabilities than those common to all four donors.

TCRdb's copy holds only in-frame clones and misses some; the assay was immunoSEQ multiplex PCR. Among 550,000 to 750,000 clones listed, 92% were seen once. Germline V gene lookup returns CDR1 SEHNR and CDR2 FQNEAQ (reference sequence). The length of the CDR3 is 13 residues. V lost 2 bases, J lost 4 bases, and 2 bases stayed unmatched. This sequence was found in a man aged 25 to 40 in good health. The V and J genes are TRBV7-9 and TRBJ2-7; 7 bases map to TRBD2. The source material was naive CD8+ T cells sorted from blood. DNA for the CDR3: TGTGCCAGCAGCTTAATGGGGGGGTACGAGCAGTACTTC. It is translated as CASSLMGGYEQYF.